Given below is one T cell receptor beta chain in context. Its cognate antigen is unknown. Since the CDR3 does not end with the conserved phenylalanine or tryptophan, this likely comes from a read error. These data originate in a study of blood T cells in healthy people across ages. Study-level results: The recorded TCR beta diversity per million T cells decreased in a roughly linear manner with age.

Per germline, CDR1 SGHTA and CDR2 FQGNSA. V was pared by 3 bases and J by 5 bases, with 8 bases between. The CDR3 is 13 residues long. Combining a sample-barcoded 5' primer with a J-beta primer mix, a second PCR ran for about 6 to 12 cycles. From each sample, at least 2.5 million paired-end reads containing CDR3 were obtained. Via MiXCR, TCRdb re-called the 5' RACE reads, giving one row per CDR3 protein. The sample carries about 780,000 distinct CDR3 sequences, more than 35% recorded once. This TCR was recovered from a man at least 80 years old in good health. The rearrangement joins TRBV7-2 to TRBJ2-1; D ambiguous. Source material: blood. CDR3 residues: CASSFERDNEQFL. The DNA for the CDR3 is TGTGCCAGCAGCTTCGAACGGGACAATGAGCAGTTCCTC.